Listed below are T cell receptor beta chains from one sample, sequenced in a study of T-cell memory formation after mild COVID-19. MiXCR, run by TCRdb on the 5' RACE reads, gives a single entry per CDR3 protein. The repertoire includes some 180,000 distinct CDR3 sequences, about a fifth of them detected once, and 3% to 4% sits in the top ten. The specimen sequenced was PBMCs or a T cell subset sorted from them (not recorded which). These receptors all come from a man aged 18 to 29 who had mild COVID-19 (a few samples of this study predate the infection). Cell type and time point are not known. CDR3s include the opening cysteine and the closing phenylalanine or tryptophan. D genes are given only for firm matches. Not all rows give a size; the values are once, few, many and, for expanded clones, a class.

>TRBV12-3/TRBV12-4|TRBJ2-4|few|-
TGTGCCAGCAGTTTAGATGACAGAAAAAACATTCAGTACTTC
CASSLDDRKNIQYF
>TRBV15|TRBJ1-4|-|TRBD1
TGTGCCACCAGTCCCCGACAGGGGAGTGAAAAACTGTTTTTT
CATSPRQGSEKLFF
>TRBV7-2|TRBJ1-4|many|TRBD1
TGTGCCAGCAGCTTTTTAGGGACAGGGGAGAGAAAACTGTTTTTT
CASSFLGTGERKLFF
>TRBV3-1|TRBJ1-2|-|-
TGTGCCAGCAGCCAAGAGGTCACACGGGGCTATGGCTACACCTTC
CASSQEVTRGYGYTF
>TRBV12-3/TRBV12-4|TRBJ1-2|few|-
TGTGCCAGCAGCATAACCCGTCAGGGTGGCTACACCTTC
CASSITRQGGYTF
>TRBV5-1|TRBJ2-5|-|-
TGCGCCAGCAGCTTGGGAACACTCCAAGAGACCCAGTACTTC
CASSLGTLQETQYF
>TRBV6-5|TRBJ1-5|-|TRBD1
TGTGCCAGCAGGGAGACAGGGCTCGGACAGCCCCAGCATTTT
CASRETGLGQPQHF
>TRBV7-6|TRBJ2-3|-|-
TGTGCCAGCAGCGAATTTGGGACTTCAGATACGCAGTATTTT
CASSEFGTSDTQYF
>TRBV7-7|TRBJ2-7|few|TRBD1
TGTGCCAGCAGCCCATACCGGGACAGCTACGAGCAGTACTTC
CASSPYRDSYEQYF
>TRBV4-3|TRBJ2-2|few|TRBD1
TGCGCCAGCAGCCCATTGACAGGGGAGCTCACCGGGGAGCTGTTTTTT
CASSPLTGELTGELFF
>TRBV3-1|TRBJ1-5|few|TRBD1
TGTGCCAGCAGCCACCTTCTGACAGGGAGGGTTCAGCCCCAGCATTTT
CASSHLLTGRVQPQHF
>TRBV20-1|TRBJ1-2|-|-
TGCAGTGCCCCCCCAGGGGCCTATGGCTACACCTTC
CSAPPGAYGYTF
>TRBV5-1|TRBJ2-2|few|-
TGCGCCAGCAGCTTGGGCACCTACACCGGGGAGCTGTTTTTT
CASSLGTYTGELFF
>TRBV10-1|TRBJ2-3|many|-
TGCGCCAGCAGTTTGGGCCTGACAGATACGCAGTATTTT
CASSLGLTDTQYF
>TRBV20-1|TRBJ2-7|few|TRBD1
TGCAGTGCTAACGGACAGGAGAGAAAGCAGTACTTC
CSANGQERKQYF
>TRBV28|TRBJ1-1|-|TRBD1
TGTGCCAGCAACCGGGACAGGGGCACTGAAGCTTTCTTT
CASNRDRGTEAFF
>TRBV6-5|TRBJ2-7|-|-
TGTGCCAGCAGGCAGGCCTACGAGCAGTACTTC
CASRQAYEQYF
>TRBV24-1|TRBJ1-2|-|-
TGTGCCACCAGTGATTTGACAGTCGACTATGGCTACACCTTC
CATSDLTVDYGYTF
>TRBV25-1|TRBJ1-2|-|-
TGTGCCAGCAGTGGCAGGGCCGGTGCCTATGGCTACACCTTC
CASSGRAGAYGYTF
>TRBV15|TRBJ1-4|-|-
TGTGCCACCAGCAGAGATGGCGGGCTTGGTGAAAAACTGTTTTTT
CATSRDGGLGEKLFF
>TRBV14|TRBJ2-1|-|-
TGTGCCAGCAGCCAAGCAGGGAGGAATGAGCAGTTCTTC
CASSQAGRNEQFF
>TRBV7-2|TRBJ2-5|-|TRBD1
TGTGCCAGCGGTGTGGTCAGGGGGCGGCAAGAGACCCAGTACTTC
CASGVVRGRQETQYF
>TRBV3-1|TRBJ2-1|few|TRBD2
TGTGCCAGCAGCCAAGGGGTCGGGGGGGCCGCTGAGCAGTTCTTC
CASSQGVGGAAEQFF
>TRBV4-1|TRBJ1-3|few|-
TGCGCCAGCAGCCAAGTAATAGGGCGGGCTGGAAACACCATATATTTT
CASSQVIGRAGNTIYF
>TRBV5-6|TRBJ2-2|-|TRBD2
TGTGCCAGCAGCCTGGGACTAGGCACCGGGGAGCTGTTTTTT
CASSLGLGTGELFF
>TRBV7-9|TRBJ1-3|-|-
TGTGCCAGCAGCTTAATGGGGACTGTTGGAAACACCATATATTTT
CASSLMGTVGNTIYF
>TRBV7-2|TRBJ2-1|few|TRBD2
TGTGCCAGCAGCGTAACTGGGGGGGTTGAGCAGTTCTTC
CASSVTGGVEQFF